The 21 T cell receptor beta chains given below trace back to one sample, sequenced in a study of control samples from healthy donors and cancer patients. Data came from immunoSEQ multiplex PCR; TCRdb stores just in-frame clones and leaves some out. The sample lists almost 90,000 clones; around 85% were seen once. The sequencing sample was made of blood. These receptor sequences come from a woman aged 35 to 49 in good health.

V usage is TRBV7-9 and J usage is TRBJ2-7; D is unclear. Deletions cut 4 bases from V and 4 bases from J, with 8 bases between. The CDR3 runs 12 residues. Germline CDR1 SEHNR, CDR2 FQNEAQ (reference sequence). DNA for the CDR3: TGTGCCAGCAGCTCTCGGAATTACGAGCAGTACTTC. Translated: CASSSRNYEQYF.

The chain uses TRBV30 and TRBJ2-3; tentatively, D is TRBD2 (5 bases). The V and J ends lost 8 bases and 2 bases respectively, with 11 bases between them. The CDR3 length is 12 residues. The germline V gene encodes CDR1 GTSNPN and CDR2 SVGIG (reference sequence). Here the CDR3 reads CALEAPTDTQYF. In nucleotides, the CDR3 is TGTGCCCTGGAGGCTCCCACAGATACGCAGTATTTT.

The chain employs TRBV6-5 and TRBJ1-2, with D possibly matching TRBD1 (6 bases). Germline lookup yields CDR1 MNHEY and CDR2 SVGAGI. The V gene lost 6 bases and the J gene lost 3 bases, with 17 bases spanning the gap. The CDR3 is 15 residues long. DNA for the CDR3: TGTGCCAGCAGGGCCACTTGGGGGGCGGACTATGGCTACACCTTC. This translates into CASRATWGADYGYTF.

This clone is a singleton in its sample. The chain joins TRBV9 to TRBJ2-3; D is undetermined. The CDR3 totals 15 residues. Germline V gene sequence: CDR1 SGDLS, CDR2 YYNGEE. The V end was cut by 0 bases, the J end by 2 bases, with 10 bases between. Here the CDR3 reads CASSVDQVDTDTQYF. In DNA form, the CDR3 reads TGTGCCAGCAGCGTAGATCAGGTTGACACAGATACGCAGTATTTT.

The sample holds one count of this clone. The J gene is TRBJ2-7, the V gene TRBV12-3 or TRBV12-4; D is perhaps TRBD1 (5 bases). Trimming stripped 6 bases from V and 1 base from J, with 10 bases between. This CDR3 is built from 13 residues. The CDR3 is CASRLRGSYEQYF. The CDR3 nucleotides read TGTGCCAGCAGGCTTAGGGGTTCCTACGAGCAGTACTTC.

V usage is TRBV27 and J usage is TRBJ2-7; the D gene is possibly TRBD2 (6 bases). The CDR3 extends over 16 amino acids. Deletions cut 7 bases from V and 5 bases from J, with 24 bases between. Germline V gene data show CDR1 as MNHEY and CDR2 as SMNVEV (reference sequence). CDR3 sequence reads: CASTPSGLLSTHEQYF. CDR3 coding DNA: TGTGCCAGCACCCCGAGCGGGCTCCTATCCACCCACGAGCAGTACTTC.

The chain is built from TRBV6-5 and TRBJ1-2; D not certain. V lost 7 bases, J lost 5 bases, and 20 bases lay in between. Germline assignment: CDR1 MNHEY and CDR2 SVGAGI. The CDR3 consists of 15 residues. CDR3 sequence (DNA): TGTGCCAGCAACCCCAGGCGGGGAGAGGTTTATGGCTACACCTTC. Amino acid sequence: CASNPRRGEVYGYTF.

The chain is built from TRBV29-1 and TRBJ1-2; 7 nucleotides align to TRBD1. This CDR3 has 12 residues. Germline V gene sequence: CDR1 SQVTM, CDR2 ANQGSEA. Losses at the gene ends were 6 bases for V and 5 bases for J; bases not matched to a gene: 6. The CDR3 DNA reads as TGCAGCGTGCTTACAGGGGATTATGGCTACACCTTC. Its translation: CSVLTGDYGYTF.

The chain joins TRBV7-2 to TRBJ2-7, with D possibly matching TRBD1 (6 bases). V lost 5 bases and J 2 bases, leaving 10 bases between the germline ends. Germline CDR1 is SGHTA and CDR2 is FQGNSA. This CDR3 spans 13 amino acids. The CDR3 reads CASSQQGTYEQYF. The CDR3 region has the DNA TGTGCCAGCAGCCAACAGGGCACCTACGAGCAGTACTTC.

The chain couples TRBV20-1 to TRBJ2-7; D remains ambiguous. The CDR3 loop spans 11 amino acids. The V and J ends lost 6 bases and 4 bases respectively, with 10 bases between them. CDR1 and CDR2 from the germline V gene are DFQATT and SNEGSKA (reference sequence). The CDR3 is CSAQDLYEQYF. The CDR3 coding sequence is TGCAGTGCGCAGGACCTATACGAGCAGTACTTC.

J is TRBJ2-3 and V is TRBV18, with TRBD1 as a possible D gene (5 bases). Germline CDR1 and CDR2: KGHSH and LQKENI. V lost 3 bases, J lost 2 bases, and 18 bases lay in between. This CDR3 spans 17 amino acids. The CDR3 loop reads CASSPRQQGVVTDTQYF. CDR3 nucleotide sequence: TGTGCCAGCTCACCTCGGCAGCAAGGGGTCGTCACAGATACGCAGTATTTT.

There are a few counts of this clone. The rearrangement uses TRBV30 and TRBJ1-1; unclear D gene. Germline assignment: CDR1 GTSNPN and CDR2 SVGIG (reference sequence). The CDR3 contains 13 residues. The V gene lost 1 base and the J gene lost 1 base, with 7 bases spanning the gap. DNA of the CDR3: TGTGCCTGGAGTGGGGCGGGGAACACTGAAGCTTTCTTT. Amino acids: CAWSGAGNTEAFF. Full variable domain (remainder filled in from reference TRBV30 and TRBJ1-1): SQTIHQWPATLVQPVGSPLSLECTVEGTSNPNLYWYRQAAGRGLQLLFYSVGIGQISSEVPQNLSASRPQDRQFILSSKKLLLSDSGFYLCAWSGAGNTEAFFGQGTRLTVV.

The chain combines TRBV24-1 with TRBJ1-1; possible D gene TRBD1, 6 bases. Between the trimmed V and J ends, which lost 3 bases and 6 bases, there was a span of 10 bases. The CDR3 consists of 13 residues. Germline V gene data show CDR1 as KGHDR and CDR2 as SFDVKD. The CDR3 bases are TGTGCCACCAGTGATGGGGGGCGGCCTGAAGCTTTCTTT. Its protein product is CATSDGGRPEAFF.

The chain combines TRBV12-2 with TRBJ1-5; TRBD1 is taken as the D call from the table, unchecked against the DNA. TRBV12-2 corresponds to a pseudogene. This CDR3 comprises 19 residues. Written as DNA, the CDR3 is TGTGCAAGTCGCCCGCCCACGCCGTCGGGACAGGGTAGAAATCAGCCCCAGCATTTT. Encoded protein: CASRPPTPSGQGRNQPQHF.

As DNA, the CDR3 is TGTGCCAGCAGCTATGCTAGCGGGGAAAGCACAGATACGCAGTATTTT. As protein: CASSYASGESTDTQYF. The genes are TRBV6-2 or TRBV6-3 and TRBJ2-3; 9 nucleotides agree with TRBD2. The CDR3 is 16 amino acids. The germline CDR1 and CDR2 sequences are MNHEY and SVGEGT. The trim removed 6 bases at V and 0 bases at J, leaving 7 bases unmatched.

This chain uses TRBV5-5 with TRBJ1-2; D may be TRBD1 (5 bases). The CDR3 consists of 12 residues. The germline gives CDR1 SGHKS, CDR2 YYEKEE (reference sequence). V was trimmed by 2 bases and J by 8 bases, leaving 10 bases between them. As DNA, the CDR3 is TGTGCCAGCAGCTTATTACAGGAAGGCTACACCTTC. It translates to CASSLLQEGYTF.

The J gene is TRBJ2-1, the V gene TRBV30; 8 bases match TRBD1. CDR3 size: 13 residues. Trimming took 2 bases from V and 5 from J; bases not matched to a gene: 2. Looked up from germline, CDR1 is GTSNPN and CDR2 is SVGIG (reference sequence). CDR3 nucleotide sequence: TGTGCCTGGAGTCGGGACAGGAACAATGAGCAGTTCTTC. It encodes CAWSRDRNNEQFF.

This clone came up once. The CDR3 sequence is CASRSGTGYNEQFF. DNA for the CDR3: TGTGCCAGCAGGTCCGGGACAGGATACAATGAGCAGTTCTTC. The rearrangement uses TRBV6-5 and TRBJ2-1; 8 bases agree with TRBD1. The CDR3 contains 14 residues. The germline V gene has CDR1 MNHEY and CDR2 SVGAGI. The J segment lost 4 bases and the V segment lost 6 bases, leaving 5 bases of the junction unmatched.

The gene calls are TRBV10-3 and TRBJ2-4; D might be TRBD1 (6 bases). CDR1 ENHRY and CDR2 SYGVKD come from the germline V gene. This CDR3 has 13 amino acids. Trimming cost V 10 bases and J 6 bases, with 16 bases left between them. CDR3 DNA: TGTGCCACCCAACGGACAGAGGGAAACATTCAGTACTTC. This gives the protein CATQRTEGNIQYF.

The genes are TRBV12-3 or TRBV12-4 and TRBJ1-2; no clear D. With 3 bases removed from V and 13 bases from J, the gap between germline ends came to 12 bases. There are 11 residues in the CDR3. DNA for the CDR3: TGTGCCAGCAGTTTGGGCAGGAAATTCACCTTC. As protein: CASSLGRKFTF.

The V and J genes are TRBV7-2 and TRBJ2-3; 10 bases are shared with TRBD2. Looked up from germline, CDR1 is SGHTA and CDR2 is FQGNSA. The CDR3 length is 14 residues. V was pared by 4 bases and J by 10 bases, with 8 bases of the junction left unmatched. CDR3 loop: CASSSFFSGGPQYF. In nucleotides, the CDR3 is TGTGCCAGCAGCTCCTTTTTTAGCGGGGGGCCGCAGTATTTT. Complete variable domain (other parts from reference TRBV7-2 and TRBJ2-3): GAGVSQSPSNKVTEKGKDVELRCDPISGHTALYWYRQSLGQGLEFLIYFQGNSAPDKSGLPSDRFSAERTGGSVSTLTIQRTQQEDSAVYLCASSSFFSGGPQYFGPGTRLTVL.